This T cell receptor beta chain was captured by sequencing in a study of response to subunit inactivated influenza vaccine. Broader study findings: Authors suggested seasonal influenza vaccinations each recruit few new T cells.

Germline values: CDR1 SGHTA, CDR2 FQGNSA. Trimming cost V 5 bases and J 4 bases, with 12 bases left between them. The CDR3 is 15 amino acids. TCRdb re-called the RT-PCR reads through MiXCR, storing one row per CDR3 protein. The data contain roughly 500,000 distinct CDR3 sequences, approximately 15% of them singletons. The sample holds a few counts of this clonotype. The target antigen is unknown. This sequence was found in a man aged 45-69 years who received an inactivated influenza vaccine. The chain has TRBV7-2 and TRBJ1-6; tentative D call: TRBD1 (6 bases). The sequences come from CD4+ T cells sorted from PBMCs, collected about 23 months after vaccination. The CDR3 DNA reads TGTGCCAGCAGCCCGTACAGGGCTTATAATTCACCCCTCCACTTT. The encoded protein is CASSPYRAYNSPLHF. Together with reference TRBV7-2 and TRBJ1-6, the CDR3 gives the full variable domain: GAGVSQSPSNKVTEKGKDVELRCDPISGHTALYWYRQSLGQGLEFLIYFQGNSAPDKSGLPSDRFSAERTGGSVSTLTIQRTQQEDSAVYLCASSPYRAYNSPLHFGNGTRLTVT.